Ten or more counts support the clone carrying this T cell receptor (beta chain). In TCRdb, the RT-PCR reads were re-called with MiXCR into one record per CDR3 protein. The sample holds about 830,000 distinct CDR3 sequences, roughly 20% seen once. The data were obtained in a study of response to subunit inactivated influenza vaccine. The CDR3 is 13 residues long. The germline CDR1 and CDR2 sequences are DFQATT and SNEGSKA (reference sequence). V lost 1 base and J lost 2, with 9 bases in between. The sequence came from a man in his forties or fifties who received an inactivated influenza vaccine. Sequences were derived from PBMCs from blood, sampled roughly 5 days after vaccination. J is TRBJ2-7 and V is TRBV20-1; D unresolved. The CDR3 region has the DNA TGCAGTGCTAGAGGGACCTCCACCTACGAGCAGTACTTC. Translated, it gives CSARGTSTYEQYF.